What follows are 15 T cell receptor beta chains derived from one specimen sequenced in a study of T cell changes during pregnancy in multiple sclerosis. Profiled with immunoSEQ multiplex PCR; TCRdb holds only in-frame clones, not every one. The sample consists of 45,000 to 60,000 clones, 93% of them appearing once. The sequences come from peripheral blood, collected in the second trimester of pregnancy. All receptors come from a female donor with multiple sclerosis, enrolled in a pregnancy study.

This chain uses TRBV27 with TRBJ2-1; a weak D match, TRBD2 (6 bases). CDR1 is MNHEY and CDR2 is SMNVEV in the germline V gene (reference sequence). Trimming pared 6 bases from V and 1 base from J, leaving 7 bases between. The CDR3 has 13 amino acids. CDR3 sequence: CASSGGSYNEQFF. The CDR3 nucleotides are TGTGCCAGCAGCGGGGGTTCCTACAATGAGCAGTTCTTC.

This chain uses TRBV19 with TRBJ1-5; a weak D match, TRBD1 (6 bases). The CDR3 runs 14 residues. Germline-derived CDR1 and CDR2 are LNHDA and SQIVND (reference sequence). V shed 6 bases and J shed 3 bases, with 12 bases lying between them. DNA of the CDR3: TGTGCCAGTAGCTTTACAGGGAACAATCAGCCCCAGCATTTT. Its translation: CASSFTGNNQPQHF. The complete variable domain, with remaining parts taken from reference TRBV19 and TRBJ1-5, reads DGGITQSPKYLFRKEGQNVTLSCEQNLNHDAMYWYRQDPGQGLRLIYYSQIVNDFQKGDIAEGYSVSREKKESFPLTVTSAQKNPTAFYLCASSFTGNNQPQHFGDGTRLSIL.

This chain joins TRBV9 and TRBJ2-3; D perhaps matches TRBD1 (5 bases). Trimming removed 4 bases at V and 6 bases at J, with 12 bases between. The CDR3 contains 13 residues. The V gene's germline CDR1 is SGDLS and CDR2 YYNGEE. CDR3 amino acids: CASSPRDPDTQYF. The CDR3 nucleotides are TGTGCCAGCAGCCCCAGGGATCCGGATACGCAGTATTTT.

The chain couples TRBV30 to TRBJ1-2, with TRBD1 matching 8 bases. The CDR3 length is 16 residues. Germline assignment: CDR1 GTSNPN and CDR2 SVGIG (reference sequence). With 2 bases clipped from V and 6 bases from J, the junction kept 14 bases outside the gene matches. The CDR3 here is CAWSMAGGLQTDGYTF. CDR3 bases: TGTGCCTGGAGTATGGCAGGGGGCCTGCAGACGGATGGCTACACCTTC.

The chain uses TRBV19 and TRBJ1-2; 7 positions match TRBD1. The J segment lost 2 bases and the V segment lost 7 bases, leaving 4 bases of the junction unmatched. Germline values: CDR1 LNHDA, CDR2 SQIVND (reference sequence). The CDR3 covers 13 residues. The CDR3: CASTWGQNYGYTF. The CDR3 DNA reads as TGTGCCAGTACCTGGGGACAGAACTATGGCTACACCTTC.

This clone occurred a few times. The chain couples TRBV7-9 to TRBJ1-5; weak D call: TRBD1 (6 bases). Germline values: CDR1 SEHNR, CDR2 FQNEAQ (reference sequence). This CDR3 has 15 amino acids. With 3 bases removed from V and 6 bases from J, the gap between germline ends came to 15 bases. The CDR3 loop is CASSFGEGGGQPQHF. In DNA form, the CDR3 reads TGTGCCAGCAGCTTTGGGGAGGGGGGTGGTCAGCCCCAGCATTTT. Full variable domain (missing parts from reference TRBV7-9 and TRBJ1-5): DTGVSQNPRHKITKRGQNVTFRCDPISEHNRLYWYRQTLGQGPEFLTYFQNEAQLEKSRLLSDRFSAERPKGSFSTLEIQRTEQGDSAMYLCASSFGEGGGQPQHFGDGTRLSIL.

The gene calls are TRBV11-2 and TRBJ2-3, with D perhaps TRBD2 (6 bases). The V end was cut by 7 bases, the J end by 0 bases, with 14 bases between. This CDR3 spans 15 amino acids. Germline assignment: CDR1 SGHAT and CDR2 FQNNGV. CDR3: CASTQRVSSTDTQYF. CDR3 DNA sequence: TGTGCCAGCACCCAGCGGGTCTCTAGCACAGATACGCAGTATTTT.

The gene calls are TRBV9 and TRBJ1-3; D call uncertain. Trimming pared 0 bases from V and 0 bases from J, leaving 7 bases between. Germline assignment: CDR1 SGDLS and CDR2 YYNGEE. There are 15 residues in the CDR3. The CDR3 DNA sequence: TGTGCCAGCAGCGTAGTAGCGGGCTCTGGAAACACCATATATTTT. Translation gives CASSVVAGSGNTIYF.

The chain employs TRBV7-9 and TRBJ2-5; TRBD1 might be the D (6 bases). V gave up 5 bases and J gave up 5 bases, with 15 bases separating them. CDR1 SEHNR and CDR2 FQNEAQ come from the germline V gene (reference sequence). The CDR3 consists of 14 residues. The CDR3 reads CASSPPGGAETQYF. For the CDR3, the DNA is TGTGCCAGCAGCCCGCCTGGGGGCGCGGAGACCCAGTACTTC.

This rearrangement joins TRBV27 to TRBJ1-2; no definite D call. Trimming removed 6 bases from V and 3 bases from J, with 11 bases in between. CDR1 is MNHEY and CDR2 is SMNVEV in the germline V gene (reference sequence). The CDR3 loop spans 13 amino acids. Here the CDR3 reads CASSLDGYYGYTF. DNA of the CDR3: TGTGCCAGCAGCCTAGACGGATACTATGGCTACACCTTC.

With respect to this clone: An end of the junction does not agree with germline; a read error may underlie this. V gene TRBV7-2 combines with J gene TRBJ2-7; D remains ambiguous. The germline V gene has CDR1 SGHTA and CDR2 FQGNSA. The CDR3 spans 11 residues. The CDR3 region has the DNA TGTGCCAGCAGCTTAGCGTCGCGTGTGCACTTC. Translating gives CASSLASRVHF. Looking up the rest from reference TRBV7-2 and TRBJ2-7 gives the full variable domain: GAGVSQSPSNKVTEKGKDVELRCDPISGHTALYWYRQSLGQGLEFLIYFQGNSAPDKSGLPSDRFSAERTGGSVSTLTIQRTQQEDSAVYLCASSLASRVHFGPGTRLTVT.

The CDR3 is CASSRGQGSTGYTF. The CDR3 bases are TGTGCCAGCAGTAGAGGACAGGGAAGTACTGGCTACACCTTC. The chain carries TRBV5-6 and TRBJ1-2; 8 nucleotides match TRBD1. This CDR3 has 14 residues. Germline V gives CDR1 SGHDT, CDR2 YYEEEE. J was trimmed by 7 bases and V by 5 bases; bases with no gene match: 10.

This rearrangement joins TRBV9 to TRBJ1-2; the D is unclear. The V end lost 0 bases, the J end lost 0 bases, and 9 bases lay between the germline ends. The CDR3 length is 15 residues. Germline V gene data show CDR1 as SGDLS and CDR2 as YYNGEE. The CDR3 DNA reads as TGTGCCAGCAGCGTAGGTTCAGTCTCTAACTATGGCTACACCTTC. As protein: CASSVGSVSNYGYTF.

The rearrangement links TRBV29-1 to TRBJ2-7; 15 positions match TRBD2. The length of the CDR3 is 13 residues. The trim removed 6 bases at V and 7 bases at J, leaving 4 bases unmatched. Germline-derived CDR1 and CDR2 are SQVTM and ANQGSEA. The CDR3 DNA reads TGCAGCGTGGGACTAGCGGGAGGCATTGAGCAGTACTTC. Translating gives CSVGLAGGIEQYF.

The genes are TRBV6-5 and TRBJ2-2, with D unclear. Germline CDR1 is MNHEY and CDR2 is SVGAGI. V was clipped by 5 bases and J by 2 bases, with 3 bases between them. This CDR3 contains 12 residues. CDR3 region: CASSLNTGELFF. DNA for the CDR3: TGTGCCAGCAGTCTTAACACCGGGGAGCTGTTTTTT.